The 14 T cell receptor beta chains below come from one sample, sequenced in a study of T cell clonality in common variable immunodeficiency. Only in-frame clones appear in the TCRdb table, and some are missing; sequencing was by immunoSEQ multiplex PCR. This table holds tens of thousands of clones with no singletons; the top ten claim about 3%. Sequenced input: peripheral blood mononuclear cells. These receptor sequences come from a person between 18 and 69 years old in good health.

This clone occurred many times. The read halts 3 residues ahead of the CDR3 end, with the missing end drawn from the germline J gene. The rearrangement uses TRBV5-4 and TRBJ2-4; the match to TRBD2 covers 7 bases. The ends lost 0 bases at V and 2 bases at J; junction bases unmatched: 5. The germline CDR1 and CDR2 sequences are SGHNT and YYREEE (reference sequence). This CDR3 contains 16 residues. The CDR3: CASSLGGGGPKNIQYF. The CDR3 bases that were read are TGTGCCAGCAGCTTGGGGGGGGGAGGACCCAAAAACATT.

Many counts were recorded for this clone. Read coverage stops 3 residues before the CDR3 terminus; the germline J gene supplies the remainder. V usage is TRBV5-1 and J usage is TRBJ2-3; 9 positions agree with TRBD1. Germline V lookup: CDR1 SGHRS, CDR2 YFSETQ. The V gene end was trimmed by 3 bases and the J gene end by 6 bases; junction bases not matched to a gene: 8. The CDR3 is 15 residues long. The CDR3 reads CASSSRGQGRDTQYF. Partial CDR3 DNA: TGCGCCAGCAGCTCGCGGGGACAGGGAAGGGATACG.

This clone has at least ten counts. The observed sequence ends 3 residues before the CDR3 terminus, with the missing tail filled in from the germline J gene. The chain couples TRBV20-1 to TRBJ2-3; the D is unclear. The CDR3 extends over 15 amino acids. Germline CDR1 DFQATT, CDR2 SNEGSKA (reference sequence). V shed 0 bases and J shed 0 bases, with 10 bases lying between them. Incomplete CDR3 DNA: TGCAGTGCTAGAGATCCCCTAGTTAGCACAGATACG. It is translated as CSARDPLVSTDT. The full CDR3 sequence reads CSARDPLVSTDTQYF.

This clone was recorded many times. The CDR3 is cut off 3 residues early in the read; its end comes from the germline J gene. The chain recombines TRBV13 with TRBJ2-7, with 9 positions matching TRBD1. V was clipped by 0 bases and J by 2 bases; unmatched bases: 8. The CDR3 runs to 17 residues. Germline loops: CDR1 PRHDT, CDR2 FYEKMQ (reference sequence). The DNA read from the CDR3 is TGTGCCAGCAGCTTAGGAGGGTGGGACAGGGTTACCTACGAG. Its protein is CASSLGGWDRVTYE. From start to end, the CDR3 is CASSLGGWDRVTYEQYF.

Comment on this clone: The CDR3 goes on 3 residues after the read ends, and that part is filled in from the germline J gene. The chain joins TRBV18 to TRBJ1-5; D is unresolved. This CDR3 has 16 amino acids. Trimming removed 2 bases from V and 0 bases from J, with 11 bases in between. Germline V lookup: CDR1 KGHSH, CDR2 LQKENI. CDR3 amino acids: CASSPGLVGSNQPQHF. The part of the CDR3 DNA that was read is TGTGCCAGCTCACCAGGCCTAGTTGGTAGCAATCAGCCC.

This clone was detected many times. The read is 3 residues too short to cover the CDR3 end, so that end is filled in from the germline J gene. The chain couples TRBV2 to TRBJ2-2; possible D gene TRBD2, 6 bases. V was clipped by 0 bases and J by 8 bases, with 10 bases between them. The CDR3 runs 14 residues. Germline CDR1 and CDR2: SNHLY and FYNNEI. CDR3 amino acids: CASSEARGFGELFF. The covered CDR3 bases are TGTGCCAGCAGTGAAGCGCGGGGTTTTGGGGAG.

This clone has a count of ten or more. The observed sequence ends 3 residues before the CDR3 terminus, with the missing tail filled in from the germline J gene. The V call is TRBV5-1, the J call TRBJ1-2; D not certain. This CDR3 has 17 amino acids. Germline V lookup: CDR1 SGHRS, CDR2 YFSETQ. The V and J ends lost 3 bases and 3 bases respectively, with 21 bases between them. CDR3 in amino acids: CASSSPSGPGGDYGYTF. Incomplete CDR3 DNA: TGCGCCAGCAGCTCGCCGTCCGGACCCGGCGGGGACTATGGC.

This clone was recorded at least ten times. The CDR3 end lies 3 residues beyond the end of the read and is filled in from the germline J gene. This chain joins TRBV20-1 and TRBJ1-5; D call uncertain. The CDR3 loop spans 14 amino acids. Germline assignment: CDR1 DFQATT and CDR2 SNEGSKA (reference sequence). Between the trimmed V and J ends, which lost 1 base and 2 bases, there was a span of 9 bases. The CDR3 bases that were read are TGCAGTGCTAGAGCGGGGAGTGGCAATCAGCCC. Translated, it gives CSARAGSGNQP. The CDR3 reads in full as CSARAGSGNQPQHF.

This clone was detected a few times. The read stops 3 residues short of the end of the CDR3; the missing end is completed from the germline J gene. The chain links TRBV18 to TRBJ1-4, with D perhaps matching TRBD1 (5 bases). Germline values: CDR1 KGHSH, CDR2 LQKENI. This CDR3 is built from 17 residues. Trimming took 1 base from V and 0 from J, leaving 12 bases between them. The CDR3 is CASSPQGLTATNEKLFF. The sequenced part of the CDR3 DNA is TGTGCCAGCTCACCACAGGGGTTGACGGCAACTAATGAAAAA.

This clone was recorded at least ten times. Read data end 3 residues before the CDR3 end; the end is taken from the germline J gene. The V and J genes are TRBV20-1 and TRBJ1-2; 7 bases are shared with TRBD1. Germline V lookup: CDR1 DFQATT, CDR2 SNEGSKA (reference sequence). Trimming cost V 0 bases and J 6 bases; bases outside gene matches: 13. CDR3 length: 16 amino acids. The CDR3 loop is CSARESGRGRANGYTF. The DNA read from the CDR3 is TGCAGTGCTAGAGAGTCCGGGAGGGGGCGGGCCAATGGC.

Many counts were recorded for this clone. CDR3 in amino acids: CASNIPGLAGGRTGELFF. The sequenced CDR3 bases are TGTGCCAGCAACATCCCGGGACTAGCGGGGGGGCGGACCGGGGAG. This sequence joins TRBV12-3 or TRBV12-4 and TRBJ2-2; 16 bases match TRBD2. The CDR3 extends 3 residues past the end of the read, so its final part is completed from the germline J gene. V shed 7 bases and J 5 bases; nucleotides not matched to a gene: 10. The CDR3 covers 18 residues.

This clone was detected many times. The read finishes 3 residues shy of the CDR3 end, and the germline J gene is used to complete it. J is TRBJ1-4 and V is TRBV20-1; possible D gene TRBD1, 5 bases. Germline-derived CDR1 and CDR2 are DFQATT and SNEGSKA (reference sequence). The CDR3 covers 14 residues. CDR3 loop: CSAGRGSGANVLFF. Partial CDR3 DNA: TGCAGTGCCGGAAGGGGCTCTGGGGCCAACGTA.

This clone was observed many times. CDR3 region: CASRAGLSTDTQYF. CDR3 DNA, as far as it was read: TGTGCCAGCAGAGCGGGACTTAGCACAGATACG. The chain uses TRBV14 and TRBJ2-3; 7 nucleotides line up with TRBD2. The read terminates 3 residues before the CDR3 end, so the remaining end is supplied by the germline J gene. This CDR3 contains 14 residues. The junction had 3 bases not matched to a gene; V was cut back by 6 bases and J by 0 bases. Per germline, CDR1 SGHDN and CDR2 FVKESK.

There are many counts of this clone. Read coverage stops 3 residues before the CDR3 terminus; the germline J gene supplies the remainder. V usage is TRBV12-3 or TRBV12-4 and J usage is TRBJ2-1, with a possible D match to TRBD2 (6 bases). CDR3 length: 16 residues. Trimming left V 6 bases short and J 6 bases short, with 21 bases between. CDR3 sequence: CASRRPTGTSRNEQFF. The CDR3 bases that were read are TGTGCCAGCAGACGCCCTACCGGGACTTCGCGCAATGAG.